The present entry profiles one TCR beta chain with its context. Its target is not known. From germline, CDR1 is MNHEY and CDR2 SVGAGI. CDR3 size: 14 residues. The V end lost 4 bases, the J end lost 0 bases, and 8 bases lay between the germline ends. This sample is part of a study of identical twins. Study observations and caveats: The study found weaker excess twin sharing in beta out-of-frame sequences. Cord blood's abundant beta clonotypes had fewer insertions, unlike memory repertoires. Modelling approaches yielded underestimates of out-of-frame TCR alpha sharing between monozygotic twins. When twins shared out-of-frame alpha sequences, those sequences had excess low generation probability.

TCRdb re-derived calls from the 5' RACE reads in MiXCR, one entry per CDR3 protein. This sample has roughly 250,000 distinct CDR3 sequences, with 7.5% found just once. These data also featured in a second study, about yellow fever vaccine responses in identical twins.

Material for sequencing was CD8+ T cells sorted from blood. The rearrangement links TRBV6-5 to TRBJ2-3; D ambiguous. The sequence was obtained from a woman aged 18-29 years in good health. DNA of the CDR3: TGTGCCAGCAGTTTTAGCAGTAGCACAGATACGCAGTATTTT. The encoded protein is CASSFSSSTDTQYF.